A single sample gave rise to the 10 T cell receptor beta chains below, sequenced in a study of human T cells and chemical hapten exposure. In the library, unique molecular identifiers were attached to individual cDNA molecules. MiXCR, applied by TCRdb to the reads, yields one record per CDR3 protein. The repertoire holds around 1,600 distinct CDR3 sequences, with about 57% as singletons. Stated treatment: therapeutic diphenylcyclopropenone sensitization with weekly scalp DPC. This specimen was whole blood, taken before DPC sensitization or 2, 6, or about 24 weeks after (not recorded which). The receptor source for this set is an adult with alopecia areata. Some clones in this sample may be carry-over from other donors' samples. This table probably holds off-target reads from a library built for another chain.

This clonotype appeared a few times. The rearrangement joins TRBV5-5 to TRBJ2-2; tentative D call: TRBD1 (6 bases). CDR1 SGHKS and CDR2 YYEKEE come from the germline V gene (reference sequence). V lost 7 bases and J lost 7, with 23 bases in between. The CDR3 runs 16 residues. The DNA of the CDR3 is TGTGCCAGCCGGATCCAACAGGGTATTCGGGTCGGGGAGCTGTTTTTT. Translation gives CASRIQQGIRVGELFF.

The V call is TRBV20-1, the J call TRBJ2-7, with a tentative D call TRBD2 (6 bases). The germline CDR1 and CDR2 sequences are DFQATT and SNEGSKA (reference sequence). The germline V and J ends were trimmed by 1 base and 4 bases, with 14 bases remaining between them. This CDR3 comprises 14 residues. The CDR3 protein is CSARAPDGGYEQYF. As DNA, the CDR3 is TGCAGTGCTAGAGCCCCCGACGGGGGTTACGAGCAGTACTTC.

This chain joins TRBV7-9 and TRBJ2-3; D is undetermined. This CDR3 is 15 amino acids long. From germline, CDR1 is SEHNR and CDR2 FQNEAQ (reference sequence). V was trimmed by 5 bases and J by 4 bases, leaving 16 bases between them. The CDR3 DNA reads TGTGCCAGCAGCCCATCGGAAAGGGCCTCAGATACGCAGTATTTT. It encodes CASSPSERASDTQYF.

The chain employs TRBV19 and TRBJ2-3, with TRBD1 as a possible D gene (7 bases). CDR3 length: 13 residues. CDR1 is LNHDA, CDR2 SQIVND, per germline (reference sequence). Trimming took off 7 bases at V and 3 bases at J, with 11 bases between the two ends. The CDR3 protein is CASTTGRTDTQYF. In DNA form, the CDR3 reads TGTGCCAGTACGACAGGGAGGACAGATACGCAGTATTTT.

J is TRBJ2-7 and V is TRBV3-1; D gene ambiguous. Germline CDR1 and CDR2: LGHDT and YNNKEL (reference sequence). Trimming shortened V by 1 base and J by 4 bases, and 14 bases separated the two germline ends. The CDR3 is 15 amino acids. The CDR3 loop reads CASSQATPSIYEQYF. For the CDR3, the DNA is TGTGCCAGCAGCCAAGCCACTCCAAGCATTTACGAGCAGTACTTC.

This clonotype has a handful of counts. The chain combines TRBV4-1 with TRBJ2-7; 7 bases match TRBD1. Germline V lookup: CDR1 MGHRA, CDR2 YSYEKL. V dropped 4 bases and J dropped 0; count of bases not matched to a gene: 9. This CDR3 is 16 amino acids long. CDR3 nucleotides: TGCGCCAGCAGCCGGGGGATCAGGGACAGCTCCTACGAGCAGTACTTC. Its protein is CASSRGIRDSSYEQYF.

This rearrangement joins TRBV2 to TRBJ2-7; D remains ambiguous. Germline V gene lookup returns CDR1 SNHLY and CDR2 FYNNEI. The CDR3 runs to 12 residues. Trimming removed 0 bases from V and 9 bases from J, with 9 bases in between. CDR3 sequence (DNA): TGTGCCAGCAGTGAAGCCTGGCCTAGGCAGTACTTC. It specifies CASSEAWPRQYF.

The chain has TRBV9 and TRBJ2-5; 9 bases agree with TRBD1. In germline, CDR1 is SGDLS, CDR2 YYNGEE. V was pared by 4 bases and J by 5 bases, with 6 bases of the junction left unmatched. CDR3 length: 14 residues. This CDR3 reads CASSPWTGAETQYF. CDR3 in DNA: TGTGCCAGCAGCCCCTGGACAGGGGCCGAGACCCAGTACTTC. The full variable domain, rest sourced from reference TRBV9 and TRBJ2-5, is DSGVTQTPKHLITATGQRVTLRCSPRSGDLSVYWYQQSLDQGLQFLIQYYNGEERAKGNILERFSAQQFPDLHSELNLSSLELGDSALYFCASSPWTGAETQYFGPGTRLLVL.

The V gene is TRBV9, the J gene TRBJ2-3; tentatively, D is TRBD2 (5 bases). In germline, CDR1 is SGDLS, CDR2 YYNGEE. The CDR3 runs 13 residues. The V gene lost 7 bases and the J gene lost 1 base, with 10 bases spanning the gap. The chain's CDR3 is CASGGIGTDTQYF. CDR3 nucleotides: TGTGCCAGCGGAGGAATCGGCACAGATACGCAGTATTTT.

CDR3 protein: CATVQGAGDTQYF. In DNA, the CDR3 is TGTGCCACCGTTCAGGGGGCTGGAGATACGCAGTATTTT. The rearrangement joins TRBV6-2 or TRBV6-3 to TRBJ2-3, with 8 bases fitting TRBD1. V dropped 10 bases and J dropped 5; count of bases not matched to a gene: 8. Germline CDR1 is MNHEY and CDR2 is SVGEGT. This CDR3 contains 13 residues.